Below, 6 T cell receptor beta chains from the same sample are listed, as sequenced in a study of blood T cell repertoires in COVID-19. Sequencing used immunoSEQ multiplex PCR; TCRdb keeps in-frame clones, though not all of them. Of some 97,000 clones in the sample, about 90% were seen once. The sample taken for sequencing was peripheral blood. The source is a human donor in a cohort sampled during active COVID-19.

This chain links TRBV19 with TRBJ1-2; 7 bases are shared with TRBD1. The J segment lost 7 bases and the V segment lost 4 bases, leaving 12 bases of the junction unmatched. Germline V gives CDR1 LNHDA, CDR2 SQIVND (reference sequence). CDR3 length equals 15 residues. The CDR3 region is CASSTPGTAQGGYTF. The CDR3 nucleotides read TGTGCCAGTAGTACTCCCGGGACAGCCCAGGGTGGCTACACCTTC.

This chain connects TRBV6-5 to TRBJ2-1; tentatively, D is TRBD2 (6 bases). V was trimmed by 6 bases and J by 1 base, leaving 13 bases between them. Germline V gives CDR1 MNHEY, CDR2 SVGAGI. There are 15 residues in the CDR3. The CDR3 sequence is CASSPLAGSYNEQFF. In nucleotides, the CDR3 is TGTGCCAGCAGCCCACTAGCTGGTTCCTACAATGAGCAGTTCTTC.

The chain links TRBV18 to TRBJ2-1, with 7 bases aligning to TRBD2. Germline V gene sequence: CDR1 KGHSH, CDR2 LQKENI. CDR3 size: 16 residues. The V and J ends lost 0 bases and 9 bases, in that order; junction bases with no gene match: 11. The CDR3 DNA sequence: TGTGCCAGCTCACCACCGGGGCCTAGCGGTACAGGTGAGCAGTTCTTC. This encodes CASSPPGPSGTGEQFF.

As DNA, the CDR3 is TGCAGCGTTGAAGTGGGCTCCAGGGCGGAGGGCTACACCTTC. Translated, it gives CSVEVGSRAEGYTF. J is TRBJ1-2 and V is TRBV29-1, with TRBD1 as a possible D gene (5 bases). CDR1 and CDR2 from the germline V gene are SQVTM and ANQGSEA. This CDR3 spans 14 amino acids. The V end was cut by 1 base, the J end by 8 bases, with 17 bases between. The variable domain in full, with the rest retrieved from reference TRBV29-1 and TRBJ1-2, is SAVISQKPSRDICQRGTSLTIQCQVDSQVTMMFWYRQQPGQSLTLIATANQGSEATYESGFVIDKFPISRPNLTFSTLTVSNMSPEDSSIYLCSVEVGSRAEGYTFGSGTRLTVV.

In this sample, this clone turned up once. The chain uses TRBV12-5 and TRBJ1-6; 9 positions agree with TRBD1. This CDR3 has 15 amino acids. CDR1 is LGHNT, CDR2 FRNRAP, per germline. Trimming removed 0 bases from V and 12 bases from J; junction bases left unmatched: 6. CDR3 in DNA: TGTGCTAGTGGTTTGGTCCACAGGGGGCTTTTACCCCTCCACTTT. It is translated as CASGLVHRGLLPLHF.

As regards this clone: Different DNA sequences within this sample yield the same CDR3. V gene TRBV18 combines with J gene TRBJ1-5, with a possible D match to TRBD1 (6 bases). The CDR3 has 14 residues. From germline, CDR1 is KGHSH and CDR2 LQKENI. Trimming pared 3 bases from V and 3 bases from J, leaving 9 bases between. The CDR3 protein is CASSPGQPNQPQHF. The CDR3 DNA is TGTGCCAGCTCACCCGGACAGCCCAATCAGCCCCAGCATTTT.